A selection of T cell receptor beta chains follows, all from one sample in a study of blood T cell repertoires in COVID-19. Repertoires were generated with immunoSEQ multiplex PCR, while TCRdb's copy carries only in-frame clones and drops some. The sample includes fewer than 300,000 clones, around 78% seen only once; the top ten take around 2.6%. Source material: peripheral blood. Receptors originate from a woman in her 70s with active or convalescent COVID-19. The CDR3 runs from the conserved cysteine through the conserved F or W. Some rows mark clone size as missing; the rest say once, few, many or name a class of expanded clone.

-	14	TRBV5-4	CASSLGVGQDGYTF
few	12	TRBV28	CASSFSRYGYTF
-	14	TRBV9	CASSVGQLLDGYTF
few	13	TRBV12-3/TRBV12-4	CASSSGGESPLHF
-	19	TRBV5-5	CASSLWGGGLAGSYYEQYF
-	14	TRBV10-1	CASSDGSGTTVRFF
-	13	TRBV5-1	CASRRGVREKLFF
-	14	TRBV6-1	CASREGTGQPEAFF
-	14	TRBV30	CAWKRDRNTGELFF
-	14	TRBV15	CATSRAEGGQPQHF
-	11	TRBV5-1	CASTNTDTQYF
-	11	TRBV6-6	CASSGQAHNTF
-	13	TRBV2	CASTGKGGYGYTF
few	18	TRBV7-9	CASSLPLIAGGPTDTQYF
once	16	TRBV5-1	CASSLQGQGTGNTIYF
few	19	TRBV6-1	CASSERGGQGGNSNQPQHF
-	15	TRBV6-5	CASSYDRGSGNTIYF
-	14	TRBV7-3	CASSVQGGYTEAFF
few	14	TRBV28	CASKTGTGVNGYTF
-	15	TRBV23-1	CASSQSGGLHYGYTF
once	14	TRBV18	CASSRGRDNSPLHF
-	15	TRBV5-1	CASSLEAGGPYEQYF
-	15	TRBV18	CASSPGQGATGELFF
-	16	TRBV5-4	CASSLGLAGGIYEQYF
-	15	TRBV7-3	CASSFGPSSLNGYTF
many	12	TRBV12-3/TRBV12-4	CASSLEKSGYTF
-	14	TRBV19	CASSVRKGGETQYF
-	13	TRBV18	CASSPRTGEGYTF
-	13	TRBV20-1	CSASNRGGYGYTF
-	15	TRBV19	CASSIDRSSYNEQFF
-	19	TRBV24-1	CATSDFPDRGSYKDYGYTF
-	16	TRBV4-1	CASSQDAGGPYNEQFF
-	14	TRBV6-5	CASREQGVGNTIYF